The 9 T cell receptor beta chains given below trace back to one sample, sequenced in a study of human T cells and chemical hapten exposure. MiXCR was run by TCRdb on the 5' RACE reads, yielding one entry per CDR3 protein. The table records about 140,000 distinct CDR3 sequences, around 4.1% of them present only once. Unfractionated whole blood served as the source for total RNA extraction. The receptors come from a female donor in good health.

This clonotype was detected only a few times. The chain links TRBV6-6 to TRBJ1-6; D may be TRBD1 (6 bases). CDR3 length equals 15 residues. Germline-derived CDR1 and CDR2 are MNHNY and SVGAGI (reference sequence). With 4 bases removed from V and 9 bases from J, the gap between germline ends came to 16 bases. CDR3 nucleotides: TGTGCCAGCAGTTTGGTCCCACAGGGAAGTTCACCCCTCCACTTT. Translated: CASSLVPQGSSPLHF.

The rearrangement joins TRBV3-1 to TRBJ2-3; D is possibly TRBD2 (5 bases). With 2 bases removed from V and 10 bases from J, the gap between germline ends came to 22 bases. This CDR3 spans 16 amino acids. The germline CDR1 and CDR2 sequences are LGHDT and YNNKEL (reference sequence). The CDR3 coding sequence is TGTGCCAGCAGCCAACTGAGGGCGGCAGGACCCCTGCCGCAGTATTTT. The encoded protein is CASSQLRAAGPLPQYF.

Comment on this clonotype: A much larger clone lies one base from this, so it may be a read error. The chain links TRBV5-4 to TRBJ2-2; a weak D match, TRBD1 (6 bases). CDR1 is SGHNT and CDR2 is YYREEE in the germline V gene (reference sequence). Trimming removed 4 bases at V and 5 bases at J, with 9 bases between. The CDR3 is 13 residues long. CDR3: CASSPDRTGELFF. Here the CDR3 DNA reads TGTGCCAGCAGCCCTGACAGGACCGGGGAGCTGTTTTTT.

In this sample, this clonotype turned up many times. The chain combines TRBV9 with TRBJ1-1, with TRBD1 as a possible D gene (5 bases). Germline CDR1 is SGDLS and CDR2 is YYNGEE. The CDR3 is 13 amino acids. V lost 4 bases to trimming and J lost 8 bases, with 15 bases between them. The CDR3: CASSTQGVSEAFF. CDR3 coding DNA: TGTGCCAGCAGCACCCAAGGGGTCTCAGAAGCTTTCTTT. Combining the CDR3 with reference TRBV9 and TRBJ1-1 gives the whole variable domain DSGVTQTPKHLITATGQRVTLRCSPRSGDLSVYWYQQSLDQGLQFLIQYYNGEERAKGNILERFSAQQFPDLHSELNLSSLELGDSALYFCASSTQGVSEAFFGQGTRLTVV.

This clonotype occurred many times. The chain combines TRBV7-2 with TRBJ1-1; D uncertain. The CDR3 extends over 14 amino acids. Trimming took off 2 bases at V and 1 base at J, with 8 bases between the two ends. Germline V gene data show CDR1 as SGHTA and CDR2 as FQGNSA. The CDR3 is CASSLLFRNTEAFF. In nucleotides, the CDR3 is TGTGCCAGCAGCTTACTATTTCGGAACACTGAAGCTTTCTTT.

This clonotype was seen a few times. The genes are TRBV12-3 or TRBV12-4 and TRBJ1-2; D gene uncertain. Trimming stripped 5 bases from V and 7 bases from J, with 11 bases between. The CDR3 has 12 amino acids. The DNA for the CDR3 is TGTGCCAGCAGTCCTACGCGGGGTGGCTACACCTTC. Its translation: CASSPTRGGYTF.

By share, this clonotype counts as medium-sized (0.01 to 0.1%). The V call is TRBV7-2, the J call TRBJ2-3, with D unclear. CDR1 is SGHTA and CDR2 is FQGNSA in the germline V gene. This CDR3 region has 14 residues. Trimming took off 1 base at V and 2 bases at J, with 7 bases between the two ends. CDR3 residues: CASSLETYTDTQYF. CDR3 sequence (DNA): TGTGCCAGCAGCTTAGAGACCTACACAGATACGCAGTATTTT.

With regard to this clonotype: This may be a read error: a much more frequent sequence differs by one nucleotide. The rearrangement uses TRBV11-2 and TRBJ2-2, with D possibly TRBD2 on 5 matching bases. Germline loops: CDR1 SGHAT, CDR2 FQNNGV. The CDR3 extends over 15 amino acids. The CDR3 loop reads CASLSPFRAAGELSF. The DNA for the CDR3 is TGTGCCAGCTTATCCCCCTTTCGGGCCGCCGGGGAGCTGTCTTTT.

V is TRBV9 and J is TRBJ1-1; 7 bases align to TRBD1. Germline V gene sequence: CDR1 SGDLS, CDR2 YYNGEE. There are 16 residues in the CDR3. With 4 bases clipped from V and 5 bases from J, the junction kept 14 bases outside the gene matches. The DNA for the CDR3 is TGTGCCAGCAGCCCCCCCAGGGGGGGGGCCTCGACTGAAGCTTTCTTT. It yields the protein CASSPPRGGASTEAFF.